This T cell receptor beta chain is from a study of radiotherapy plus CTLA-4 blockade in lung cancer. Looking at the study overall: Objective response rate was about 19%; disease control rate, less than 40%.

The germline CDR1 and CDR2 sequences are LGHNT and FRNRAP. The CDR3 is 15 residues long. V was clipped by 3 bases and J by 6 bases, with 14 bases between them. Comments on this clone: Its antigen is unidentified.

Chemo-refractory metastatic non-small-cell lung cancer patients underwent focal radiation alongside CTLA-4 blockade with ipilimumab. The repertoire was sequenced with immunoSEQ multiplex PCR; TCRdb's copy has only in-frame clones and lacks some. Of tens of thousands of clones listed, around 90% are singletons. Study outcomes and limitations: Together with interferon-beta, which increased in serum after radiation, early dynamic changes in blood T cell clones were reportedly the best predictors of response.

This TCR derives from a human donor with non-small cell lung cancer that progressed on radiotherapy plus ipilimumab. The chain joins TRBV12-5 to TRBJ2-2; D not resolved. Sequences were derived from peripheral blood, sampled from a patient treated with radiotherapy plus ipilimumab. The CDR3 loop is CASGLDRLLPGELFF. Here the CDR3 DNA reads TGTGCTAGTGGTTTAGACCGACTCCTTCCCGGGGAGCTGTTTTTT.